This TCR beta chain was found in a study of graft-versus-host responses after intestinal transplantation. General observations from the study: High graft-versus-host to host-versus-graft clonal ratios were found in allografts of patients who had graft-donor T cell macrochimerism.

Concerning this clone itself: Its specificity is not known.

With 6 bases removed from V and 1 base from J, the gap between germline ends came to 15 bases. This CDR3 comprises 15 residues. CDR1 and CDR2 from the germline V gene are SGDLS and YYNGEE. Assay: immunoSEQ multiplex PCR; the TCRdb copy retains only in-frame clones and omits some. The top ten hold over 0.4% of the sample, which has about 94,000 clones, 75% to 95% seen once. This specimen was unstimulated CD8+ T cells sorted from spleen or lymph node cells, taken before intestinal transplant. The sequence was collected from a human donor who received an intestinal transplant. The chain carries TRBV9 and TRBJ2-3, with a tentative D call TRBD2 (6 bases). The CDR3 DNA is TGTGCCAGCACCAGGGCGGGGATGGGCACAGATACGCAGTATTTT. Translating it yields CASTRAGMGTDTQYF. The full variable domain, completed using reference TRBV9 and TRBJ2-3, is DSGVTQTPKHLITATGQRVTLRCSPRSGDLSVYWYQQSLDQGLQFLIQYYNGEERAKGNILERFSAQQFPDLHSELNLSSLELGDSALYFCASTRAGMGTDTQYFGPGTRLTVL.